This is a list of T cell receptor beta chains from one sample in a study of CD8+ T cells in alopecia areata. The method was immunoSEQ multiplex PCR; TCRdb's version includes in-frame clones alone and lacks a portion of them. The sample has about 110,000 clones, 45% to 60% seen once. Sequenced material: NKG2D-low CD8+ T cells sorted from blood. The receptors shown here come from a human donor with alopecia areata. Both conserved end residues are part of each CDR3. The D gene is left open where the match is weak. Clone size appears in some rows only: once, few, many, or a class for an expanded clone.

j_gene,abundance,v_gene,d_gene,CDR3nt,CDR3aa
TRBJ2-7,-,TRBV4-1,TRBD2,TGCGCCAGCAGCCAAAGACTAGCGGGCGACGAGCAGTACTTC,CASSQRLAGDEQYF
TRBJ2-7,-,TRBV9,-,TGTGCCAGCAGCGTAGAGGGCCGGGCCGGCTACGAGCAGTACTTC,CASSVEGRAGYEQYF
TRBJ1-5,-,TRBV28,-,TGTGCCAGCAGTTCGGGCAATCAGCCCCAGCATTTT,CASSSGNQPQHF
TRBJ2-3,-,TRBV2,-,TGTGCCAGCAGCGATCTTAGCGATCGAAGCACAGATACGCAGTATTTT,CASSDLSDRSTDTQYF
TRBJ2-2,-,TRBV29-1,-,TGCAGCGTGGGCAGGGACCCCGGGGAGCTGTTTTTT,CSVGRDPGELFF
TRBJ2-6,-,TRBV27,TRBD1,TGTGCCAGCAGTCCCGGGACAGGGGACGACGTCCTGACTTTC,CASSPGTGDDVLTF
TRBJ2-5,-,TRBV29-1,TRBD1,TGCAGCGCCGTGGGACAGAGGGAGACCCAGTACTTC,CSAVGQRETQYF
TRBJ2-7,-,TRBV29-1,TRBD1,TGCAGCGTACGACAGGGATCGAGGGAGCAGTACTTC,CSVRQGSREQYF
TRBJ2-5,-,TRBV5-1,-,TGCGCCAGCAGCCGCGAACAGGGTATGGAGACCCAGTACTTC,CASSREQGMETQYF
TRBJ1-2,few,TRBV7-9,-,TGTGCCAGCAGCTTACAGGGCTTCTATGGCTACACCTTC,CASSLQGFYGYTF
TRBJ2-7,-,TRBV25-1,-,TGTGCCAGCAGTGAATATAAAGGTCCCAGCTACGAGCAGTACTTC,CASSEYKGPSYEQYF
TRBJ2-7,-,TRBV11-3,-,TGTGCCAGCAGCTTAGACCCACAGGACCGCTACGAGCAGTACTTC,CASSLDPQDRYEQYF
TRBJ2-1,-,TRBV29-1,TRBD1,TGCAGCGTTGAAGGAGGAACGGGACAGGGATACAATGAGCAGTTCTTC,CSVEGGTGQGYNEQFF
TRBJ2-3,-,TRBV28,-,TGTGCCAGCAGAGAATCGGATACGCAGTATTTT,CASRESDTQYF
TRBJ2-7,-,TRBV27,-,TGTGCCAGCAGTGACGGGAGATCCTACGAGCAGTACTTC,CASSDGRSYEQYF
TRBJ2-1,-,TRBV4-1,TRBD2,TGCGCCAGCAGCAATATAGCGGGGAGCTCCTACAATGAGCAGTTCTTC,CASSNIAGSSYNEQFF
TRBJ2-1,-,TRBV7-9,-,TGTGCCAGCAGCTTAGAGGCGGGCTTATACAATGAGCAGTTCTTC,CASSLEAGLYNEQFF
TRBJ2-3,few,TRBV19,TRBD2,TGTGCCAGTAGTATTGGTAGCGGGAGGTTTGCAGATACGCAGTATTTT,CASSIGSGRFADTQYF
TRBJ2-2,few,TRBV2,-,TGTGCCAGCAGTCGAAACACCGGGGAGCTGTTTTTT,CASSRNTGELFF
TRBJ2-1,few,TRBV29-1,-,TGCAGCGTGGGGGGGGCGGGGAGTGCAACTTACAATGAGCAGTTCTTC,CSVGGAGSATYNEQFF